This record concerns one TCR beta chain sequence. Its antigen is not yet known. No qualities accompany the bases; no much larger clone lies one base away. This sample was included in a study of radiotherapy plus CTLA-4 blockade in lung cancer (dated by TCRdb to the late 2010s). Concerning the study at large: Objective responses were observed in 18% of enrolled patients, and disease control was achieved in around 28%. Broad study findings and their caveats: Early dynamic changes in blood T cell clones, together with increased serum interferon-beta after radiation, were reported as the strongest predictors of response. After treatment with radiotherapy and ipilimumab, TCR clones that originated in tumors expanded in peripheral blood.

Library preparation employed the immunoSEQ multiplex PCR assay. TCRdb carries this immuneACCESS record with in-frame sequences only. Its versions omit some clonotypes, under half of them owing to an unresolved V gene in the studies checked, with the rest unexplained. The sample records 95,000 to 150,000 clones, about nine tenths of which are singletons. The ten most abundant clones make up more than 6.5% of the sample. Focal radiation therapy combined with CTLA-4 blockade (ipilimumab) was tested in patients with chemo-refractory metastatic non-small-cell lung cancer. Via the germline V gene, CDR1 is SGHAT and CDR2 FQNNGV. V lost 0 bases and J lost 4 bases; the stretch between them is 6 bases long. Including cysteine and phenylalanine, the CDR3 has 13 amino acids. Only CDR3 DNA is held: 39 bases, read in frame from base 1.

The sequence was collected from a human donor with non-small cell lung cancer that progressed on radiotherapy plus ipilimumab. The chain employs TRBV11-2 and TRBJ1-2, with the D gene uncertain. The sequenced sample was peripheral blood, obtained from a patient treated with radiotherapy plus ipilimumab. The DNA sequence reads TGTGCCAGCAGCTTAGATCCTGCCTATGGCTACACCTTC. The encoded protein is CASSLDPAYGYTF.